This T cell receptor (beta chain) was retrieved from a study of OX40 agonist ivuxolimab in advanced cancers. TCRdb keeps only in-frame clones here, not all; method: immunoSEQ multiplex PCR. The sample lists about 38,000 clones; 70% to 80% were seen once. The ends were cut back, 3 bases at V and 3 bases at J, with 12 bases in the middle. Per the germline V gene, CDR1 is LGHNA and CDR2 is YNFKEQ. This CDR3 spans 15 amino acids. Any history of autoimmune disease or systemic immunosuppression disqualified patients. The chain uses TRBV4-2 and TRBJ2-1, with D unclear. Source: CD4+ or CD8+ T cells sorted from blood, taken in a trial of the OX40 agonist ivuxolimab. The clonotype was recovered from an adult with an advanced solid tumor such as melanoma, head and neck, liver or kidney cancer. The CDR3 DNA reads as TGTGCCAGCAGCCACGAAGACACGAACTACAATGAGCAGTTCTTC. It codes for CASSHEDTNYNEQFF.